The next 8 T cell receptor beta chains were all read from a single sample in a study of blood T cell repertoires in COVID-19. Sequencing used immunoSEQ multiplex PCR; TCRdb keeps in-frame clones, though not all of them. The sample lists around 300,000 clones; around 90% were seen once. What was sequenced was peripheral blood. The receptors derive from a woman under 40 with COVID-19, enrolled during active disease.

The V gene is TRBV18, the J gene TRBJ2-7; 9 nucleotides align to TRBD1. Germline V gene data show CDR1 as KGHSH and CDR2 as LQKENI. Trimming cost V 4 bases and J 2 bases; bases outside gene matches: 3. The CDR3 consists of 14 residues. The CDR3 loop is CASSLRDRAYEQYF. CDR3 DNA sequence: TGTGCCAGCTCACTCCGGGACAGGGCCTACGAGCAGTACTTC.

V usage is TRBV27 and J usage is TRBJ2-1; 7 nucleotides match TRBD2. Trimming at V came to 2 bases and at J to 0 bases, leaving 1 base not matched to a gene. This CDR3 has 15 residues. Germline CDR1 MNHEY, CDR2 SMNVEV (reference sequence). CDR3: CASSLGGSSYNEQFF. Written as DNA, the CDR3 is TGTGCCAGCAGTTTAGGCGGGAGCTCCTACAATGAGCAGTTCTTC.

Concerning this clone: In the same sample, other DNA sequences code for this CDR3. The gene calls are TRBV7-8 and TRBJ2-7; perhaps TRBD1 as D (5 bases). This CDR3 spans 13 amino acids. V gave up 3 bases and J gave up 1 base, with 7 bases separating them. Germline V lookup: CDR1 SGHVS, CDR2 FQNEAQ. This CDR3 reads CASSFDSSYEQYF. CDR3 sequence (DNA): TGTGCCAGCAGCTTTGACAGTTCCTACGAGCAGTACTTC.

The J gene is TRBJ2-5, the V gene TRBV7-6, with unresolved D. This CDR3 has 14 residues. V shed 5 bases and J shed 4 bases, with 14 bases lying between them. Germline assignment: CDR1 SGHVS and CDR2 FNYEAQ. This chain's CDR3 is CASSPRPGGETQYF. The CDR3 DNA reads TGTGCCAGCAGCCCCCGCCCGGGTGGAGAGACCCAGTACTTC.

This chain links TRBV28 with TRBJ1-2, with unresolved D. Germline CDR1 reads MDHEN; CDR2 reads SYDVKM. Between the trimmed V and J ends, which lost 5 bases and 10 bases, there was a span of 14 bases. The CDR3 is 12 amino acids. As DNA, the CDR3 is TGTGCCAGCAGTCCCCCAGGAGGAAACTACACCTTC. Protein product: CASSPPGGNYTF.

This clone came up once. The chain carries TRBV28 and TRBJ1-5; possibly TRBD1 for D (6 bases). The germline V and J ends were trimmed by 2 bases and 4 bases, with 12 bases remaining between them. Per the germline V gene, CDR1 is MDHEN and CDR2 is SYDVKM. CDR3 length equals 15 residues. The DNA for the CDR3 is TGTGCCAGCAGTTTACCAGGGGTCGCGAATCAGCCCCAGCATTTT. As protein: CASSLPGVANQPQHF.

The chain carries TRBV6-4 and TRBJ2-6; D possibly corresponds to TRBD2 (6 bases). The CDR3 is 16 residues long. Germline CDR1 MRHNA, CDR2 SNTAGT. The V and J ends lost 0 bases and 3 bases respectively, with 9 bases between them. The CDR3 DNA sequence: TGTGCCAGCAGTGACTCAAGCGGGTTTGGGGCCAACGTCCTGACTTTC. It codes for CASSDSSGFGANVLTF.

This clone is a singleton in its sample. The chain carries TRBV5-6 and TRBJ1-3, with D hard to call. Trimming shortened V by 1 base and J by 0 bases, and 8 bases separated the two germline ends. CDR1 and CDR2 from the germline V gene are SGHDT and YYEEEE. This CDR3 region has 15 residues. CDR3 region: CASSLKVLSGNTIYF. The CDR3, as DNA: TGTGCCAGCAGCTTGAAAGTACTCTCTGGAAACACCATATATTTT.